Each of the 7 T cell receptor beta chains below was sequenced from the same sample in a study of siplizumab effects on memory and regulatory T cells. Clones were sequenced by immunoSEQ multiplex PCR, and TCRdb holds only the in-frame ones, with some missing. The sample lists 100,000 or so clones; 75% to 95% were seen once. The sequencing sample was made of CD4+ T cells sorted from blood. The receptors shown here come from a human donor in good health. Some clones in this sample may be carry-over from other donors' samples.

The chain combines TRBV28 with TRBJ1-2; 10 bases fit TRBD1. J lost 8 bases, V lost 4 bases, and 16 bases had no gene match. CDR1 MDHEN and CDR2 SYDVKM come from the germline V gene. CDR3 size: 17 residues. CDR3 sequence reads: CASSSQMDRGTLRGYTF. The DNA of the CDR3 is TGTGCCAGCAGTTCACAGATGGACAGGGGGACTTTAAGAGGCTACACCTTC.

V gene TRBV27 combines with J gene TRBJ2-7, with no clear D. The germline V gene encodes CDR1 MNHEY and CDR2 SMNVEV (reference sequence). The V gene lost 5 bases and the J gene lost 1 base, with 12 bases spanning the gap. CDR3 length: 14 amino acids. The CDR3 region is CASSRLFGSYEQYF. CDR3 in DNA: TGTGCCAGCAGTCGACTGTTTGGATCCTACGAGCAGTACTTC.

The chain is built from TRBV19 and TRBJ2-1; unclear D gene. This CDR3 is built from 16 residues. The V end was cut by 2 bases, the J end by 4 bases, with 15 bases between. Per germline, CDR1 LNHDA and CDR2 SQIVND (reference sequence). The CDR3 loop is CASSITPGGRYNEQFF. The CDR3 DNA sequence: TGTGCCAGTAGTATAACCCCTGGCGGCAGATACAATGAGCAGTTCTTC.

A word on this clone: In the same sample, other DNA sequences code for this CDR3. The genes are TRBV19 and TRBJ2-7, with 7 bases fitting TRBD2. Trimming at V came to 5 bases and at J to 1 base, leaving 5 bases not matched to a gene. Germline lookup yields CDR1 LNHDA and CDR2 SQIVND (reference sequence). The CDR3 length is 14 residues. CDR3 sequence (DNA): TGTGCCAGTAGTCCCCTGGGACTATCCTACGAGCAGTACTTC. It yields the protein CASSPLGLSYEQYF.

The chain combines TRBV11-2 with TRBJ1-1; D possibly corresponds to TRBD1 (5 bases). The V gene lost 0 bases and the J gene lost 1 base, with 6 bases spanning the gap. Per germline, CDR1 SGHAT and CDR2 FQNNGV. This CDR3 has 14 residues. The CDR3: CASSLERGNTEAFF. CDR3 DNA: TGTGCCAGCAGCTTAGAGAGGGGGAACACTGAAGCTTTCTTT.

About this clone: Other nucleotide sequences from this sample produce the same CDR3. The chain has TRBV2 and TRBJ2-5; D is perhaps TRBD1 (6 bases). The V end was cut by 4 bases, the J end by 2 bases, with 8 bases between. Germline V lookup: CDR1 SNHLY, CDR2 FYNNEI. The CDR3 covers 13 residues. The CDR3 region has the DNA TGTGCCAGCAGTGTTGACAGGCAAGAGACCCAGTACTTC. Its translation: CASSVDRQETQYF. Together with reference TRBV2 and TRBJ2-5, the CDR3 gives the full variable domain: EPEVTQTPSHQVTQMGQEVILRCVPISNHLYFYWYRQILGQKVEFLVSFYNNEISEKSEIFDDQFSVERPDGSNFTLKIRSTKLEDSAMYFCASSVDRQETQYFGPGTRLLVL.

The chain's CDR3 is CSVALADTEAFF. CDR3 nucleotide sequence: TGCAGCGTTGCGCTAGCGGACACTGAAGCTTTCTTT. V gene TRBV29-1 combines with J gene TRBJ1-1; no clear D. Germline V gene lookup returns CDR1 SQVTM and CDR2 ANQGSEA. This CDR3 has 12 residues. V was clipped by 4 bases and J by 3 bases, with 9 bases between them.